The 29 T cell receptor beta chains in this list originate from one sample, sequenced in a study of response to subunit inactivated influenza vaccine. TCRdb re-derived calls from the RT-PCR reads in MiXCR, one entry per CDR3 protein. The repertoire holds approximately 500,000 distinct CDR3 sequences, 10% to 15% seen once, with 10% to 15% in the top ten. The sample in question was PBMCs from blood, obtained 40 to 50 days after vaccination. The receptors shown here come from a man between 50 and 59 years old who received an inactivated influenza vaccine.

For the CDR3, the DNA is TGTGCCAGCAGTCTTGGGACGTGGGATGGGTACGAGCAGTACTTC. Residues: CASSLGTWDGYEQYF. V gene TRBV28 combines with J gene TRBJ2-7; perhaps D is TRBD1 or TRBD2 (5 bases each). CDR3 length equals 15 residues. The V gene lost 5 bases and the J gene lost 4 bases, with 18 bases spanning the gap. CDR1 MDHEN and CDR2 SYDVKM come from the germline V gene.

The sample holds a few counts of this clonotype. V is TRBV9 and J is TRBJ1-1; D ambiguous. CDR1 is SGDLS, CDR2 YYNGEE, per germline. V lost 5 bases to trimming and J lost 7 bases, with 12 bases between them. CDR3 size: 12 residues. In nucleotides, the CDR3 is TGTGCCAGCAGACCCTTGAGGGATGAAGCTTTCTTT. The encoded protein is CASRPLRDEAFF.

This clonotype came up a few times. The chain has TRBV5-6 and TRBJ2-2; D gene ambiguous. The CDR3 runs 13 residues. The ends were cut back, 1 base at V and 4 bases at J, with 5 bases in the middle. From germline, CDR1 is SGHDT and CDR2 YYEEEE. The CDR3 coding sequence is TGTGCCAGCAGCTTGCCCAGCACCGGGGAGCTGTTTTTT. Its protein product is CASSLPSTGELFF.

This clonotype has only a few counts. The rearrangement joins TRBV5-3 to TRBJ2-3; D uncertain. TRBV5-3 carries the ORF label, with uncertain function. Trimming pared 6 bases from V and 1 base from J, leaving 12 bases between. The length of the CDR3 is 14 residues. The CDR3 bases are TGTGCCAGAAACCAACGTCAAGGCACAGATACGCAGTATTTT. Translating it yields CARNQRQGTDTQYF.

The sample holds many counts of this clonotype. The chain employs TRBV12-3 or TRBV12-4 and TRBJ1-4; TRBD1 might be the D (6 bases). V lost 6 bases, J lost 10 bases, and 21 bases lay in between. This CDR3 has 15 amino acids. Here the CDR3 DNA reads TGTGCCAGCAGCCCTCAGGGGAGGTTAAGCGGAAAACTGTTTTTT. This gives the protein CASSPQGRLSGKLFF.

This sequence joins TRBV20-1 and TRBJ2-2; TRBD1 aligns across 8 bases. This CDR3 is 14 amino acids long. Losses at the gene ends were 5 bases for V and 2 bases for J; bases not matched to a gene: 4. Germline V CDR1 and CDR2: DFQATT, SNEGSKA (reference sequence). CDR3 sequence reads: CSAEDRGNTGELFF. In DNA, the CDR3 is TGCAGTGCTGAAGACAGGGGAAACACCGGGGAGCTGTTTTTT.

V usage is TRBV2 and J usage is TRBJ2-1; 8 bases agree with TRBD2. The V gene end was trimmed by 7 bases and the J gene end by 4 bases; junction bases not matched to a gene: 9. This CDR3 is 15 amino acids long. Germline V CDR1 and CDR2: SNHLY, FYNNEI. The CDR3 DNA sequence: TGTGCCAGCACCCCGGGCGTAGCGGGGTACAATGAGCAGTTCTTC. It translates to CASTPGVAGYNEQFF.

The chain has TRBV7-9 and TRBJ1-5; a possible D gene is TRBD1 (6 bases). V dropped 0 bases and J dropped 1 base, with 10 bases sitting between them. Per the germline V gene, CDR1 is SEHNR and CDR2 is FQNEAQ (reference sequence). CDR3 length: 16 residues. CDR3 amino acids: CASSLAAGTSNQPQHF. Here the CDR3 DNA reads TGTGCCAGCAGCTTAGCGGCAGGGACAAGCAATCAGCCCCAGCATTTT.

This chain links TRBV6-2 or TRBV6-3 with TRBJ2-5; 10 positions match TRBD2. J lost 2 bases, V lost 7 bases, and 7 bases had no gene match. The germline gives CDR1 MNHEY, CDR2 SVGEGT. This CDR3 has 15 amino acids. CDR3 residues: CASKPSGGNQETQYF. In DNA, the CDR3 is TGTGCCAGCAAACCTAGCGGGGGAAATCAAGAGACCCAGTACTTC.

With respect to this clonotype: This sequence may be a read error, since a much larger clone differs from it by one base. The rearrangement uses TRBV20-1 and TRBJ1-5; no clear D gene. Germline loops: CDR1 DFQATT, CDR2 SNEGSKA (reference sequence). The V end lost 0 bases, the J end lost 3 bases, and 9 bases lay between the germline ends. The CDR3 is 14 amino acids. This chain's CDR3 is CSARDLAVNQPQHF. Written as DNA, the CDR3 is TGCAGTGCTAGAGATCTAGCGGTCAATCAGCCCCAGCATTTT.

This clonotype was found many times. The chain is built from TRBV12-3 or TRBV12-4 and TRBJ2-7, with TRBD1 identical over 9 bases. The CDR3 consists of 15 residues. With V trimmed by 3 bases and J by 5 bases, 8 bases remained unmatched. CDR3 amino acids: CASSLPHRGHDEQYF. Written as DNA, the CDR3 is TGTGCCAGCAGTTTGCCCCACAGGGGGCACGACGAGCAGTACTTC.

Ten or more counts support this clonotype. The rearrangement links TRBV29-1 to TRBJ2-3; a weak D match, TRBD1 (5 bases). The CDR3 has 13 amino acids. Germline CDR1 reads SQVTM; CDR2 reads ANQGSEA. V was shortened by 3 bases and J by 5 bases, with 12 bases between the two germline ends. CDR3 loop: CSVDPVTGDTQYF. The CDR3 nucleotides are TGCAGCGTTGACCCGGTCACAGGAGATACGCAGTATTTT.

The rearrangement joins TRBV20-1 to TRBJ2-7; 8 positions match TRBD1. The germline gives CDR1 DFQATT, CDR2 SNEGSKA (reference sequence). With V trimmed by 5 bases and J by 0 bases, 9 bases remained unmatched. This CDR3 contains 15 residues. The CDR3 protein is CSARLRDRSSYEQYF. The CDR3 nucleotides are TGCAGTGCTCGCCTCCGGGACAGGAGCTCCTACGAGCAGTACTTC.

This clonotype was observed a handful of times. The chain combines TRBV20-1 with TRBJ2-1; tentative D call: TRBD2 (6 bases). Trimming cost V 7 bases and J 7 bases, with 20 bases left between them. The CDR3 consists of 14 residues. CDR1 and CDR2 (germline): DFQATT, SNEGSKA (reference sequence). CDR3 loop: CSGDFQRSTNEQFF. CDR3 in DNA: TGCAGTGGGGACTTTCAACGATCAACGAATGAGCAGTTCTTC.

This clonotype was recorded at least ten times. The rearrangement links TRBV20-1 to TRBJ2-7, with 10 nucleotides matching TRBD1. V shed 6 bases and J 9 bases; nucleotides not matched to a gene: 17. CDR3 length equals 15 residues. Germline V lookup: CDR1 DFQATT, CDR2 SNEGSKA (reference sequence). The CDR3 sequence: CSALERQGAKAGQYF. DNA of the CDR3: TGCAGTGCGCTGGAGCGACAGGGGGCAAAGGCGGGGCAGTACTTC.

The V gene is TRBV3-1, the J gene TRBJ2-7; D unclear. CDR3 length equals 13 residues. V gave up 8 bases and J gave up 2 bases, with 13 bases separating them. CDR1 is LGHDT and CDR2 is YNNKEL in the germline V gene (reference sequence). The CDR3 region is CASGQGRPYEQYF. The CDR3 nucleotides read TGTGCCAGCGGGCAAGGTCGACCCTACGAGCAGTACTTC.

This clonotype occurred many times. V and J are TRBV5-1 and TRBJ1-3; D not certain. V gave up 0 bases and J gave up 1 base, with 5 bases separating them. This CDR3 is built from 14 residues. The germline V gene encodes CDR1 SGHRS and CDR2 YFSETQ. The CDR3 region is CASSLDMSGNTIYF. The CDR3 DNA is TGCGCCAGCAGCTTGGACATGTCTGGAAACACCATATATTTT.

This clonotype was counted between two and nine times. The gene calls are TRBV4-3 and TRBJ2-7, with TRBD1 matching over 8 bases. The CDR3 is 16 residues long. The J segment lost 5 bases and the V segment lost 0 bases, leaving 9 bases of the junction unmatched. Germline V gives CDR1 LGHNA, CDR2 YSLEER. The CDR3 sequence is CASSQDLGQGLDEQYF. The CDR3 nucleotides read TGCGCCAGCAGCCAAGATCTTGGACAGGGTCTCGACGAGCAGTACTTC.

The chain couples TRBV7-9 to TRBJ2-5; 7 bases align to TRBD2. From germline, CDR1 is SEHNR and CDR2 FQNEAQ (reference sequence). The V gene end was trimmed by 4 bases and the J gene end by 5 bases; junction bases not matched to a gene: 16. This CDR3 comprises 17 residues. Written as DNA, the CDR3 is TGTGCCAGCAGCTCCTCTTGGGGACTAAAGAAACCGGAGACCCAGTACTTC. This translates into CASSSSWGLKKPETQYF.

The CDR3 region is CASSPSGGRTQYF. CDR3 in DNA: TGTGCCAGCAGCCCTAGCGGGGGGCGGACCCAGTACTTC. The chain is built from TRBV12-3 or TRBV12-4 and TRBJ2-5; 11 bases agree with TRBD2. The CDR3 has 13 residues. The trim removed 6 bases at V and 7 bases at J, leaving 4 bases unmatched.

The table lists this clonotype with a few counts. V gene TRBV20-1 combines with J gene TRBJ1-6; TRBD1 is a possible D gene (5 bases). The CDR3 contains 14 residues. In germline, CDR1 is DFQATT, CDR2 SNEGSKA (reference sequence). Deletions cut 4 bases from V and 3 bases from J, with 10 bases between. CDR3 nucleotides: TGCAGTGCTAAGGGGACGGACTATAATTCACCCCTCCACTTT. Translated: CSAKGTDYNSPLHF.

The chain links TRBV2 to TRBJ2-7; either TRBD1 or TRBD2 may fit D (5 bases each). The CDR3 length is 13 residues. From germline, CDR1 is SNHLY and CDR2 FYNNEI. Trimming took off 5 bases at V and 7 bases at J, with 15 bases between the two ends. CDR3 loop: CASSTPGTREQYF. The CDR3, as DNA: TGTGCCAGCAGTACGCCCGGGACCCGGGAGCAGTACTTC.

The chain employs TRBV12-3 or TRBV12-4 and TRBJ2-5; 15 bases map to TRBD2. With 5 bases clipped from V and 5 bases from J, the junction kept 12 bases outside the gene matches. The CDR3 is 18 amino acids. As DNA, the CDR3 is TGTGCCAGCAGTCTCGGACTAGCGGGGGGGCGTCTCCTGGAGACCCAGTACTTC. Translating gives CASSLGLAGGRLLETQYF.

This clonotype was seen more than once but under ten times. The chain is built from TRBV15 and TRBJ1-1, with D unresolved. V was shortened by 1 base and J by 4 bases, with 4 bases between the two germline ends. CDR3 length: 12 residues. Germline lookup yields CDR1 LNHNV and CDR2 YYDKDF (reference sequence). The CDR3 is CATSRAITEAFF. The CDR3 coding sequence is TGTGCCACCAGCAGAGCGATCACTGAAGCTTTCTTT.

This clonotype was counted between two and nine times. V usage is TRBV10-2 and J usage is TRBJ2-3; 8 bases are a match to TRBD2. V was pared by 3 bases and J by 3 bases, with 8 bases of the junction left unmatched. This CDR3 spans 16 amino acids. Germline values: CDR1 WSHSY, CDR2 SAAADI. The CDR3 protein is CASSELERGRTDTQYF. The CDR3 DNA is TGCGCCAGCAGTGAATTAGAGCGGGGGCGAACAGATACGCAGTATTTT.

The rearrangement joins TRBV11-2 to TRBJ1-2, with unresolved D. The V end was cut by 5 bases, the J end by 1 base, with 20 bases between. CDR1 and CDR2 (germline): SGHAT, FQNNGV. This CDR3 contains 17 residues. The CDR3 nucleotides read TGTGCCAGCAGCCAGAGAACTGGCAATCGGGGTAACTATGGCTACACCTTC. It specifies CASSQRTGNRGNYGYTF.

The chain couples TRBV12-3 or TRBV12-4 to TRBJ2-1; the D is unclear. The CDR3 is 14 amino acids. V lost 2 bases and J 10 bases, leaving 15 bases between the germline ends. The CDR3 sequence: CASSLSSRLGEQFF. In nucleotides, the CDR3 is TGTGCCAGCAGTTTAAGTAGTAGGCTAGGGGAGCAGTTCTTC.

This clonotype has only a few counts. The chain employs TRBV7-9 and TRBJ1-2; tentatively, D is TRBD1 (6 bases). Germline V gene sequence: CDR1 SEHNR, CDR2 FQNEAQ (reference sequence). Trimming took 1 base from V and 4 from J, leaving 13 bases between them. This CDR3 has 15 amino acids. The CDR3 sequence is CASSLEQGAFYGYTF. In nucleotides, the CDR3 is TGTGCCAGCAGCTTAGAACAGGGAGCCTTCTATGGCTACACCTTC.

This clonotype occurred a few times. The rearrangement uses TRBV14 and TRBJ2-7; no firm D call. V lost 6 bases and J lost 2, with 8 bases in between. Germline values: CDR1 SGHDN, CDR2 FVKESK. There are 12 residues in the CDR3. CDR3 sequence: CASSVVAYEQYF. CDR3 bases: TGTGCCAGCAGTGTGGTTGCCTACGAGCAGTACTTC.